This entry lists 28 T cell receptor beta chains sequenced from one sample in a study of a mutant IDH1 vaccine in newly diagnosed glioma. Method: immunoSEQ multiplex PCR; TCRdb's copy keeps in-frame clones and lacks some. The sample has 98,000 or so clones; about 87% are singletons. Time point indicated: baseline, week 1 (first vaccination visit). Regarding treatment: pre-vaccination baseline after standard-of-care therapy. This specimen was PBMCs, taken from a glioma patient treated with radiotherapy, temozolomide or both. The receptors were gathered from a woman in her forties or fifties with glioma.

V gene TRBV27 combines with J gene TRBJ2-7, with 9 positions matching TRBD2. In germline, CDR1 is MNHEY, CDR2 SMNVEV (reference sequence). Trimming took 5 bases from V and 4 from J; bases not matched to a gene: 9. The CDR3 extends over 15 amino acids. The chain's CDR3 is CASSPGLAGTYEQYF. In nucleotides, the CDR3 is TGTGCCAGCAGTCCCGGGCTAGCGGGGACATACGAGCAGTACTTC.

In regard to this clone: This CDR3 is also generated by other DNA sequences in the sample. The V gene is TRBV11-2, the J gene TRBJ2-3; perhaps TRBD2 as D (5 bases). This CDR3 region has 15 residues. With 1 base removed from V and 3 bases from J, the gap between germline ends came to 11 bases. Germline V CDR1 and CDR2: SGHAT, FQNNGV. The CDR3 is CASSLGVSETDTQYF. As DNA, the CDR3 is TGTGCCAGCAGCTTAGGGGTTAGCGAGACAGATACGCAGTATTTT.

V is TRBV9 and J is TRBJ2-5; TRBD2 is a possible D gene (5 bases). Trimming shortened V by 2 bases and J by 3 bases, and 17 bases separated the two germline ends. The CDR3 runs 16 residues. CDR1 is SGDLS, CDR2 YYNGEE, per germline. CDR3 protein: CASSVLGAQPEETQYF. CDR3 bases: TGTGCCAGCAGCGTTTTGGGAGCACAGCCTGAAGAGACCCAGTACTTC.

The DNA for the CDR3 is TGTGCCAGCACACCCCTGGACAGGGGCTCAGATACGCAGTATTTT. Protein product: CASTPLDRGSDTQYF. This sequence joins TRBV6-1 and TRBJ2-3, with TRBD1 identical over 9 bases. CDR1 is MNHNS and CDR2 is SASEGT in the germline V gene. The CDR3 has 15 amino acids. V shed 7 bases, J shed 4 bases, and the junction held 9 bases outside the gene matches.

The chain's CDR3 is CASSSGLIYNEQFF. The CDR3 coding sequence is TGTGCCAGCAGCTCCGGACTGATCTACAATGAGCAGTTCTTC. The chain uses TRBV5-6 and TRBJ2-1, with TRBD2 as a possible D gene (5 bases). This CDR3 comprises 14 residues. The germline V and J ends were trimmed by 3 bases and 3 bases, with 10 bases remaining between them. The germline CDR1 and CDR2 sequences are SGHDT and YYEEEE.

This clone was observed a single time. The J gene is TRBJ1-1, the V gene TRBV5-4; tentative D call: TRBD1 (6 bases). CDR1 is SGHNT, CDR2 YYREEE, per germline (reference sequence). V was trimmed by 4 bases and J by 11 bases, leaving 18 bases between them. This CDR3 is 13 amino acids long. The DNA for the CDR3 is TGTGCCAGCAGCACGGAGAGGGGGGGGCGGGCTTTCTTT. Amino acids: CASSTERGGRAFF.

CDR3: CASSLQGPNTEAFF. The CDR3 region has the DNA TGCGCCAGCAGCTTGCAGGGGCCCAACACTGAAGCTTTCTTT. This rearrangement joins TRBV5-1 to TRBJ1-1; tentatively, D is TRBD1 (6 bases). Germline CDR1 and CDR2: SGHRS and YFSETQ. The CDR3 spans 14 residues. The V gene lost 1 base and the J gene lost 2 bases, with 9 bases spanning the gap. Filled out from reference TRBV5-1 and TRBJ1-1, the complete variable domain reads KAGVTQTPRYLIKTRGQQVTLSCSPISGHRSVSWYQQTPGQGLQFLFEYFSETQRNKGNFPGRFSGRQFSNSRSEMNVSTLELGDSALYLCASSLQGPNTEAFFGQGTRLTVV.

V is TRBV2 and J is TRBJ1-1; no definite D call. The germline CDR1 and CDR2 sequences are SNHLY and FYNNEI. CDR3 length: 11 residues. The V end lost 7 bases, the J end lost 4 bases, and 7 bases lay between the germline ends. The CDR3 DNA follows: TGTGCCAGCAAATCGGGCACTGAAGCTTTCTTT. Protein: CASKSGTEAFF.

This clone came up once. V is TRBV28 and J is TRBJ2-5; 9 positions match TRBD2. Per the germline V gene, CDR1 is MDHEN and CDR2 is SYDVKM. The CDR3 is 16 amino acids. V shed 2 bases, J shed 0 bases, and the junction held 4 bases outside the gene matches. CDR3 sequence reads: CASSLGTSSHQETQYF. CDR3 bases: TGTGCCAGCAGTTTAGGGACTAGCTCCCACCAAGAGACCCAGTACTTC.

V and J are TRBV2 and TRBJ2-3, with 12 bases matching TRBD2. The CDR3 covers 18 residues. V was clipped by 7 bases and J by 1 base; unmatched bases: 12. Germline-derived CDR1 and CDR2 are SNHLY and FYNNEI. The DNA for the CDR3 is TGTGCCAGCAAGGAGTTGACTAGCGGGAGTGGAGGCACAGATACGCAGTATTTT. Protein product: CASKELTSGSGGTDTQYF.

V gene TRBV6-6 combines with J gene TRBJ1-3; 9 bases match TRBD1. This CDR3 region has 15 residues. Germline V gives CDR1 MNHNY, CDR2 SVGAGI (reference sequence). The J segment lost 4 bases and the V segment lost 8 bases, leaving 9 bases of the junction unmatched. CDR3: CASATQGAAGNTIYF. The CDR3 DNA reads TGTGCCAGCGCGACACAGGGGGCAGCGGGAAACACCATATATTTT.

The chain combines TRBV15 with TRBJ2-2, with unresolved D. Trimming shortened V by 9 bases and J by 0 bases, and 14 bases separated the two germline ends. Germline V CDR1 and CDR2: LNHNV, YYDKDF (reference sequence). The CDR3 has 15 amino acids. In DNA, the CDR3 is TGTGCCACTCGGAACCAGATTCCGAACACCGGGGAGCTGTTTTTT. It yields the protein CATRNQIPNTGELFF.

The CDR3 nucleotides are TGTGCCAGCAGCCAGCTAGCGGGAGGGCCTGAGTATAATGAGCAGTTCTTC. The encoded protein is CASSQLAGGPEYNEQFF. The J gene is TRBJ2-1, the V gene TRBV7-9; 12 nucleotides align to TRBD2. CDR1 and CDR2 (germline): SEHNR, FQNEAQ (reference sequence). The CDR3 runs to 17 residues. Germline trimming cut 5 bases from V and 7 bases from J; bases unmatched to any gene: 12.

This chain joins TRBV18 and TRBJ2-7; D is perhaps TRBD1 (6 bases). Germline V lookup: CDR1 KGHSH, CDR2 LQKENI. V gave up 5 bases and J gave up 4 bases, with 15 bases separating them. The CDR3 is 14 amino acids. CDR3 protein: CASSIRGAVYEQYF. As DNA, the CDR3 is TGTGCCAGCTCAATCAGGGGAGCGGTGTACGAGCAGTACTTC.

V is TRBV5-1 and J is TRBJ2-3; maybe TRBD2 (5 bases). CDR3 length: 15 residues. V lost 0 bases and J 3 bases, leaving 11 bases between the germline ends. Germline CDR1 reads SGHRS; CDR2 reads YFSETQ. The CDR3 DNA sequence: TGCGCCAGCAGCTTGGAAGGAGGAAGAACAGATACGCAGTATTTT. Translated: CASSLEGGRTDTQYF.

The chain couples TRBV29-1 to TRBJ2-7; 7 bases align to TRBD1. Germline lookup yields CDR1 SQVTM and CDR2 ANQGSEA. With V trimmed by 8 bases and J by 5 bases, 9 bases remained unmatched. CDR3 size: 12 residues. The CDR3 here is CSISTGYNEQYF. As DNA, the CDR3 is TGCAGCATATCGACAGGGTATAACGAGCAGTACTTC.

The J gene is TRBJ2-7, the V gene TRBV9; TRBD2 matches at 11 bases. There are 14 residues in the CDR3. Losses at the gene ends were 1 base for V and 3 bases for J; bases not matched to a gene: 0. Per germline, CDR1 SGDLS and CDR2 YYNGEE. CDR3 DNA: TGTGCCAGCAGCGTAACTAGCGGGAGCTACGAGCAGTACTTC. Protein sequence: CASSVTSGSYEQYF.

The chain combines TRBV28 with TRBJ1-1; D remains unclear. The V gene's germline CDR1 is MDHEN and CDR2 SYDVKM. This CDR3 has 12 residues. V shed 7 bases and J shed 5 bases, with 11 bases lying between them. CDR3 region: CASTRKRTEAFF. CDR3 nucleotide sequence: TGTGCCAGCACCCGGAAGAGGACTGAAGCTTTCTTT.

The chain uses TRBV9 and TRBJ1-6, with D possibly TRBD1 on 6 matching bases. Germline V gives CDR1 SGDLS, CDR2 YYNGEE. V gave up 3 bases and J gave up 9 bases, with 19 bases separating them. CDR3 length: 16 amino acids. DNA for the CDR3: TGTGCCAGCAGCGCCGGAGGGGGACTCCGGGGTTCACCCCTCCACTTT. Residues: CASSAGGGLRGSPLHF.

The genes are TRBV11-2 and TRBJ2-7, with 11 bases aligning to TRBD2. The CDR3 is made up of 15 amino acids. V was clipped by 6 bases and J by 3 bases; unmatched bases: 7. CDR1 and CDR2 (germline): SGHAT, FQNNGV. In DNA form, the CDR3 reads TGTGCCAGCAGACCTACTAGCGGGAGATACTACGAGCAGTACTTC. Encoded protein: CASRPTSGRYYEQYF.

The genes are TRBV2 and TRBJ2-7, with TRBD2 identical over 9 bases. CDR1 SNHLY and CDR2 FYNNEI come from the germline V gene. V lost 6 bases and J lost 6; bases outside the gene matches: 3. The CDR3 totals 12 residues. Here the CDR3 reads CASRAGGLEQYF. The CDR3, as DNA: TGTGCCAGCAGGGCGGGAGGGCTCGAGCAGTACTTC.

The V gene is TRBV18, the J gene TRBJ1-1; a possible D gene is TRBD1 (6 bases). The V end lost 3 bases, the J end lost 1 base, and 9 bases lay between the germline ends. CDR1 is KGHSH, CDR2 LQKENI, per germline. There are 14 residues in the CDR3. DNA of the CDR3: TGTGCCAGCTCACCCGGACAGCAGAACACTGAAGCTTTCTTT. Its protein product is CASSPGQQNTEAFF.

This clone showed up just a few times. This rearrangement joins TRBV7-9 to TRBJ2-2; D might be TRBD2 (6 bases). Deletions cut 1 base from V and 4 bases from J, with 10 bases between. The germline V gene has CDR1 SEHNR and CDR2 FQNEAQ (reference sequence). The CDR3 is made up of 15 amino acids. The CDR3 region is CASSLGVGGTGELFF. Written as DNA, the CDR3 is TGTGCCAGCAGCTTAGGGGTGGGAGGCACCGGGGAGCTGTTTTTT. Drawing the rest from reference TRBV7-9 and TRBJ2-2, the complete variable domain is DTGVSQNPRHKITKRGQNVTFRCDPISEHNRLYWYRQTLGQGPEFLTYFQNEAQLEKSRLLSDRFSAERPKGSFSTLEIQRTEQGDSAMYLCASSLGVGGTGELFFGEGSRLTVL.

This chain links TRBV6-4 with TRBJ2-7, with D perhaps matching TRBD2 (5 bases). The V gene's germline CDR1 is MRHNA and CDR2 SNTAGT. CDR3 length: 13 residues. Trimming stripped 6 bases from V and 3 bases from J, with 12 bases between. CDR3 region: CASSPGNSYEQYF. The CDR3 bases are TGTGCCAGCAGCCCCGGGAACAGCTACGAGCAGTACTTC.

The rearrangement links TRBV18 to TRBJ2-5; the D is unclear. The CDR3 is 13 amino acids. From germline, CDR1 is KGHSH and CDR2 LQKENI. The V and J ends lost 0 bases and 2 bases respectively, with 4 bases between them. CDR3 in DNA: TGTGCCAGCTCACCACCGGTTCAAGAGACCCAGTACTTC. Protein product: CASSPPVQETQYF.

The gene calls are TRBV5-6 and TRBJ2-3, with 10 bases identical to TRBD1. From germline, CDR1 is SGHDT and CDR2 YYEEEE. Unmatched junction bases numbered 5, after V lost 4 bases and J lost 3 bases. This CDR3 region has 15 residues. CDR3 loop: CASSRLDRGTDTQYF. The CDR3 coding sequence is TGTGCCAGCAGCAGACTGGACAGGGGGACAGATACGCAGTATTTT.

V and J are TRBV6-5 and TRBJ1-2; perhaps TRBD1 as D (6 bases). The CDR3 runs to 14 residues. The germline V gene encodes CDR1 MNHEY and CDR2 SVGAGI. V shed 4 bases and J shed 8 bases, with 17 bases lying between them. CDR3 loop: CASSFSNRAGGYTF. CDR3 bases: TGTGCCAGCAGTTTTTCGAACAGGGCTGGAGGCTACACCTTC.

V usage is TRBV30 and J usage is TRBJ2-7; TRBD1 is a possible D gene (6 bases). Trimming cost V 3 bases and J 2 bases, with 11 bases left between them. CDR1 and CDR2 from the germline V gene are GTSNPN and SVGIG (reference sequence). This CDR3 is 13 amino acids long. The CDR3 spells CAWSTGPPYEQYF. The CDR3 region has the DNA TGTGCCTGGAGCACAGGGCCCCCCTACGAGCAGTACTTC.